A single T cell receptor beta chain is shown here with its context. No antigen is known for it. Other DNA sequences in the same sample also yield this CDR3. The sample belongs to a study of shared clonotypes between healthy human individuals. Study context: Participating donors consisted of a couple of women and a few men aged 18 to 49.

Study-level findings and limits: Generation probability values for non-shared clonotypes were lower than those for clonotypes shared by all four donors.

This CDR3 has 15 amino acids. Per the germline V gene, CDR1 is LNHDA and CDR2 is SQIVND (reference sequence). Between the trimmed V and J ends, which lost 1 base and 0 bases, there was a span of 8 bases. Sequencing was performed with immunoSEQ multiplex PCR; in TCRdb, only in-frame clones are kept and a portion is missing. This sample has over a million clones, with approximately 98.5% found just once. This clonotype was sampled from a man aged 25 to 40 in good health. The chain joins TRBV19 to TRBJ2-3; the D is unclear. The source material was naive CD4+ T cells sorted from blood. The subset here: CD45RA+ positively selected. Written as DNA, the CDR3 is TGTGCCAGTAGTATAGCGTCGGGTAGCACAGATACGCAGTATTTT. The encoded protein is CASSIASGSTDTQYF.